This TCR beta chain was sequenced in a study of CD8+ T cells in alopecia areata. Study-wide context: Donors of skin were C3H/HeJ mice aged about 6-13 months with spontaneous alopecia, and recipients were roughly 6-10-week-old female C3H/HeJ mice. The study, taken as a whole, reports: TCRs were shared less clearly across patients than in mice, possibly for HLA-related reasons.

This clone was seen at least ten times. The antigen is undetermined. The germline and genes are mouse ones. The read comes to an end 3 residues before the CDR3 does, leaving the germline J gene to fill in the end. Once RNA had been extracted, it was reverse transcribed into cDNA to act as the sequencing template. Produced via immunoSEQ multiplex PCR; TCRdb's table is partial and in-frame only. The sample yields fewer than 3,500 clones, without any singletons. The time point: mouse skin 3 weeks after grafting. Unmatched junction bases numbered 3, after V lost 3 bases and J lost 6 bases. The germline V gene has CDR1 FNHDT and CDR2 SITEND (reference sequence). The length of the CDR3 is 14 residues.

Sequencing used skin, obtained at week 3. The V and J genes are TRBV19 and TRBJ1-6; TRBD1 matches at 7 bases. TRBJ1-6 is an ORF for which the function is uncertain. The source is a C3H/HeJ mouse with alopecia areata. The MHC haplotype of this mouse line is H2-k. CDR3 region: CASSTDRVNSPLYF. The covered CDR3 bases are TGTGCCAGCAGTACCGACAGGGTTAATTCGCCC.